The text below deals with one T cell receptor beta chain. The antigen remains undetermined. TCRdb reprocessed the reads via MiXCR and lists one record per CDR3 protein. Seen here are some 480,000 distinct CDR3 sequences, roughly 34% observed once, and the top ten hold under 20%. The CDR3 spans 16 residues. Germline V lookup: CDR1 LGHNA, CDR2 YNFKEQ. Deletions cut 1 base from V and 2 bases from J, with 15 bases between. These data belong to a study of T cell repertoires in cytomegalovirus infection. Across the study: Recently identified HLA-C-restricted CMV epitopes were used, and well-studied HLA-B-restricted CMV epitopes were used as well. It can be stated that public TCR beta signatures indicated CMV infection as well as a matching HLA type.

Findings and caveats of the study: The cumulative frequency of public TCR beta families identified carriers of CMV plus the relevant HLA. Clonotype analysis showed dominance of the ex vivo response by HLA-C-restricted CMV-specific TCR beta clonotypes.

The source material was cultured PBMCs, sampled from culture after CMV antigen stimulation. This clonotype was obtained from a human donor in good health (CMV status not recorded). Some clones in this sample may be carry-over from other donors' samples. The chain links TRBV4-2 to TRBJ2-7, with D possibly TRBD2 on 6 matching bases. CDR3 sequence: CASSQGRDPRAYEQYF. In DNA form, the CDR3 reads TGTGCCAGCAGCCAAGGGAGGGACCCTAGGGCCTACGAGCAGTACTTC.